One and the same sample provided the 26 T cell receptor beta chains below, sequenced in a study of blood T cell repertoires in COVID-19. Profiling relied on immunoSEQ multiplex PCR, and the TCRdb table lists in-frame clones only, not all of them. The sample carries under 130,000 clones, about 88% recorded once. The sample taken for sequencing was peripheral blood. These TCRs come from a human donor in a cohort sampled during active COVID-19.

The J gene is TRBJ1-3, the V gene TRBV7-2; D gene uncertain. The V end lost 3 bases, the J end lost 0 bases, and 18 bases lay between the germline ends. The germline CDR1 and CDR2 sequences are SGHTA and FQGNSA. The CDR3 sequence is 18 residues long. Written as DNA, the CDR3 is TGTGCCAGCAGCTTCGTGCGCCACAGTGAAAGCTCTGGAAACACCATATATTTT. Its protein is CASSFVRHSESSGNTIYF.

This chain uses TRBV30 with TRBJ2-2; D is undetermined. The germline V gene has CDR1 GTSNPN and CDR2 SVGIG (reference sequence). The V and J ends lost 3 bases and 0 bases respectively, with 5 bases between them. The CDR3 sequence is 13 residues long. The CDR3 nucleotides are TGTGCCTGGAGACGGTCGAACACCGGGGAGCTGTTTTTT. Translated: CAWRRSNTGELFF.

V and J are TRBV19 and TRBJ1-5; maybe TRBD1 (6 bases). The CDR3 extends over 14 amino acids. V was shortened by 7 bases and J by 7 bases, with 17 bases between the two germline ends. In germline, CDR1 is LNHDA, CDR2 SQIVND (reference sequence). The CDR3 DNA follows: TGTGCCAGTACCTCGACAGGCTATACCCAGCCCCAGCATTTT. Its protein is CASTSTGYTQPQHF.

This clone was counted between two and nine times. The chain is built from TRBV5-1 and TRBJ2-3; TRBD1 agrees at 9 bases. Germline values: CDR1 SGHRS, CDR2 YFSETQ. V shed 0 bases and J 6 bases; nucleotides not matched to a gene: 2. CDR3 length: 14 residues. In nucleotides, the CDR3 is TGCGCCAGCAGCTTGGGACAGGGGGACGATACGCAGTATTTT. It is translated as CASSLGQGDDTQYF.

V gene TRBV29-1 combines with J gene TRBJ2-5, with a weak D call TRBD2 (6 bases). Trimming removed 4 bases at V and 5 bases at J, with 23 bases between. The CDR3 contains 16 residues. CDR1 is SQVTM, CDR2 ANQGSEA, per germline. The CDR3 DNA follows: TGCAGCGTTGGACCTGTCCCGGGCTCAGGGAGGGAGACCCAGTACTTC. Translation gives CSVGPVPGSGRETQYF.

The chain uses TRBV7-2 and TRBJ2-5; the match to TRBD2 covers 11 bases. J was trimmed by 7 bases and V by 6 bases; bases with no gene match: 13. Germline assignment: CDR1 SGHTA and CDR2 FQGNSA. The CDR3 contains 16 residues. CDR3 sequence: CASSWEPLAGVRTQYF. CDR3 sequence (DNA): TGTGCCAGCAGTTGGGAGCCACTAGCGGGAGTTAGGACCCAGTACTTC.

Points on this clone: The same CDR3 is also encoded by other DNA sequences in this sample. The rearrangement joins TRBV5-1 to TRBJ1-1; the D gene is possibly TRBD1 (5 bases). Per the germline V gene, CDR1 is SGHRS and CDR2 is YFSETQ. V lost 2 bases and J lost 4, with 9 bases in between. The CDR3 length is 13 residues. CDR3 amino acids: CASSLAGFTEAFF. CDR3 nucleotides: TGCGCCAGCAGCTTAGCAGGGTTCACTGAAGCTTTCTTT.

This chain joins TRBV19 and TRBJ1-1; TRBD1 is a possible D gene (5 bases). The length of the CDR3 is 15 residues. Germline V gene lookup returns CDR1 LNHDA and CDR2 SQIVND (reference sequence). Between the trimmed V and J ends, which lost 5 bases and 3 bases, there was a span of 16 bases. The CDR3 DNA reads TGTGCCAGTAGTGTGCGGACCTCGGGGGACACTGAAGCTTTCTTT. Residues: CASSVRTSGDTEAFF.

CDR3 in DNA: TGTGCCAGCAGCTTAGGGCGGCGCAGGGGGAAGCGGGATGGCTACACCTTC. Its protein is CASSLGRRRGKRDGYTF. The chain uses TRBV7-8 and TRBJ1-2, with 7 bases matching TRBD1. The V gene's germline CDR1 is SGHVS and CDR2 FQNEAQ. Trimming took 1 base from V and 6 from J; bases not matched to a gene: 14. The CDR3 totals 17 residues. Full variable domain (remainder filled in from reference TRBV7-8 and TRBJ1-2): GAGVSQSPRYKVAKRGQDVALRCDPISGHVSLFWYQQALGQGPEFLTYFQNEAQLDKSGLPSDRFFAERPEGSVSTLKIQRTQQEDSAVYLCASSLGRRRGKRDGYTFGSGTRLTVV.

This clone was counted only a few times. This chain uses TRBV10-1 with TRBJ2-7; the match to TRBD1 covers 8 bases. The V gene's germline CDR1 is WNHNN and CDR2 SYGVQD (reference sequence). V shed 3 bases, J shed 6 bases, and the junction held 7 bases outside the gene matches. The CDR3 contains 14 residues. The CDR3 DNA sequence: TGCGCCAGCAGTGAACTGGGACAGGTCGCCGAGCAGTACTTC. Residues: CASSELGQVAEQYF.

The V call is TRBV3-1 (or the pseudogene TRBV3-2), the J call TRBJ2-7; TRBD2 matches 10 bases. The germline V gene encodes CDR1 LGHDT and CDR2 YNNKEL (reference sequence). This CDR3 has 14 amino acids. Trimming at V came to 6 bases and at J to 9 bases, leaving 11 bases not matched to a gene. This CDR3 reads CASSPGTSDLWQYF. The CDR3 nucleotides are TGTGCCAGCAGTCCCGGGACTAGCGACCTCTGGCAGTACTTC.

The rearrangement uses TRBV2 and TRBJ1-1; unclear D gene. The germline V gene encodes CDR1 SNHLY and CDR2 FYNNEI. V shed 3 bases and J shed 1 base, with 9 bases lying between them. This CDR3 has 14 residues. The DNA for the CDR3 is TGTGCCAGCAGTGACGTCCAGCGGAACACTGAAGCTTTCTTT. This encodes CASSDVQRNTEAFF.

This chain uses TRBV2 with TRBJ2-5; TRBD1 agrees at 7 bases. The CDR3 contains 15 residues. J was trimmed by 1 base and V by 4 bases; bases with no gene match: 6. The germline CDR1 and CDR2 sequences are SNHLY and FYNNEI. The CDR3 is CASSALGTVQETQYF. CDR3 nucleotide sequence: TGTGCCAGCAGTGCGTTAGGGACAGTCCAAGAGACCCAGTACTTC.

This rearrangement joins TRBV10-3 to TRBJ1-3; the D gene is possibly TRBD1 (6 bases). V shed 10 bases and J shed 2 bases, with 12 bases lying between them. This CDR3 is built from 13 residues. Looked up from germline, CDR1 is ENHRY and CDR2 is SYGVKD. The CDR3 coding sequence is TGTGCCAGTACAGGGTCGGCTGGAAACACCATATATTTT. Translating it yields CASTGSAGNTIYF.

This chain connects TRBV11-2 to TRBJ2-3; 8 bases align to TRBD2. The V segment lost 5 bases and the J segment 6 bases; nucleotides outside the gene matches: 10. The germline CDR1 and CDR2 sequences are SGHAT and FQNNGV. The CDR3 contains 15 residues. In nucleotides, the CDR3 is TGTGCCAGCAGCCTACTTGACGGGAGGGCGGATACGCAGTATTTT. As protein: CASSLLDGRADTQYF.

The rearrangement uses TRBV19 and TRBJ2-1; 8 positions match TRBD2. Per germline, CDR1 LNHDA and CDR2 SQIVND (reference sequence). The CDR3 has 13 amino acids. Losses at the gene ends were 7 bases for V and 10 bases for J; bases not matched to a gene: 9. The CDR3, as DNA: TGTGCCAGTACCCTGAATCGGGGGGGGGAGCAGTTCTTC. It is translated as CASTLNRGGEQFF. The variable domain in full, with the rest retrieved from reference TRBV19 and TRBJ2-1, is DGGITQSPKYLFRKEGQNVTLSCEQNLNHDAMYWYRQDPGQGLRLIYYSQIVNDFQKGDIAEGYSVSREKKESFPLTVTSAQKNPTAFYLCASTLNRGGEQFFGPGTRLTVL.

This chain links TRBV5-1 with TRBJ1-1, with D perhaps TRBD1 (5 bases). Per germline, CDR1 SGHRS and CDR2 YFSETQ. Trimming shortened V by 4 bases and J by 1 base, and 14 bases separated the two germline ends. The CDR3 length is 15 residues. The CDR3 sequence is CASSPDGGRNTEAFF. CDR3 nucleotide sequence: TGCGCCAGCAGCCCGGACGGGGGGAGGAACACTGAAGCTTTCTTT.

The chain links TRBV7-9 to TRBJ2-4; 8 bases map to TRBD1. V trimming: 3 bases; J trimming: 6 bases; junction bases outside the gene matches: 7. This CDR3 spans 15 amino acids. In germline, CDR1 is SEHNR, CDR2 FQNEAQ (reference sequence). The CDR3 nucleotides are TGTGCCAGCAGCTTCTGGCAGGGGGCGTCAAACATTCAGTACTTC. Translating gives CASSFWQGASNIQYF.

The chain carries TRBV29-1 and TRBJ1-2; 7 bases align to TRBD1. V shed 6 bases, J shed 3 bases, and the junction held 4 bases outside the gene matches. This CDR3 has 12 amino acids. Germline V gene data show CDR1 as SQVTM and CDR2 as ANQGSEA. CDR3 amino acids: CSVTTGDYGYTF. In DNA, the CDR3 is TGCAGCGTAACCACAGGGGACTATGGCTACACCTTC.

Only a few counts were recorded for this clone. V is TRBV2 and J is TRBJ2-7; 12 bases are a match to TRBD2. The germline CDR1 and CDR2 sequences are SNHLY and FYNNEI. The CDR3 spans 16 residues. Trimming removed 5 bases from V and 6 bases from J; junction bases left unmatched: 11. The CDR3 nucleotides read TGTGCCAGCAGTTTTCAGACTAGCGGGAGCGCGGGCGAGCAGTACTTC. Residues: CASSFQTSGSAGEQYF. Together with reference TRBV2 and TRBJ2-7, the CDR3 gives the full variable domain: EPEVTQTPSHQVTQMGQEVILRCVPISNHLYFYWYRQILGQKVEFLVSFYNNEISEKSEIFDDQFSVERPDGSNFTLKIRSTKLEDSAMYFCASSFQTSGSAGEQYFGPGTRLTVT.

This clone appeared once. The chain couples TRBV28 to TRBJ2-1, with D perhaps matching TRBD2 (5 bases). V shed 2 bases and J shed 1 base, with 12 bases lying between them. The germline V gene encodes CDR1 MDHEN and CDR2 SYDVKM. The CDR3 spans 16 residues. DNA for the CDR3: TGTGCCAGCAGTTTACTAGCCCCCCAATCCTACAATGAGCAGTTCTTC. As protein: CASSLLAPQSYNEQFF.

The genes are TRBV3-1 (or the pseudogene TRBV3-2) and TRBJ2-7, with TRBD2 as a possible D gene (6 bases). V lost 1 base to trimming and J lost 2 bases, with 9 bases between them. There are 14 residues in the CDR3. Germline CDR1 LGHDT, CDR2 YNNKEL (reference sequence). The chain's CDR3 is CASSQGLVTYEQYF. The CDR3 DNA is TGTGCCAGCAGCCAAGGACTAGTCACCTACGAGCAGTACTTC.

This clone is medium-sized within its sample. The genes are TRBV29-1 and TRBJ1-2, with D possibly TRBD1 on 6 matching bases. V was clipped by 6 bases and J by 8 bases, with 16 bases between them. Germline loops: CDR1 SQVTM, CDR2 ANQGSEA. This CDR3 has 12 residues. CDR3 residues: CSVLPGVGGYTF. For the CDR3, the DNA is TGCAGCGTCCTCCCAGGGGTTGGGGGCTACACCTTC.

The CDR3 spells CASSSQGTTNTEAFF. CDR3 in DNA: TGTGCCAGCAGTTCACAAGGGACAACGAACACTGAAGCTTTCTTT. The J gene is TRBJ1-1, the V gene TRBV2; possible D gene TRBD1, 6 bases. The CDR3 loop spans 15 amino acids. V was pared by 5 bases and J by 1 base, with 14 bases between. CDR1 SNHLY and CDR2 FYNNEI come from the germline V gene. Variable domain in full (rest from reference TRBV2 and TRBJ1-1): EPEVTQTPSHQVTQMGQEVILRCVPISNHLYFYWYRQILGQKVEFLVSFYNNEISEKSEIFDDQFSVERPDGSNFTLKIRSTKLEDSAMYFCASSSQGTTNTEAFFGQGTRLTVV.

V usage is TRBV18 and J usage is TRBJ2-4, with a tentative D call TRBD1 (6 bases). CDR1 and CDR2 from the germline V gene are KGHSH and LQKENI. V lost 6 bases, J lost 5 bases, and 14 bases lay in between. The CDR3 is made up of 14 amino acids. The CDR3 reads CASSTGTLQNIQYF. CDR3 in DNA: TGTGCCAGCTCCACCGGGACACTTCAAAACATTCAGTACTTC.

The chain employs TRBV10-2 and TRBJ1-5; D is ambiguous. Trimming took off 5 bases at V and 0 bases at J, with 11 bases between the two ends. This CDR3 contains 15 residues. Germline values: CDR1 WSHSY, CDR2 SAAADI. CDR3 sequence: CASSPGTHSNQPQHF. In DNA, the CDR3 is TGCGCCAGCAGTCCAGGTACCCATAGCAATCAGCCCCAGCATTTT.